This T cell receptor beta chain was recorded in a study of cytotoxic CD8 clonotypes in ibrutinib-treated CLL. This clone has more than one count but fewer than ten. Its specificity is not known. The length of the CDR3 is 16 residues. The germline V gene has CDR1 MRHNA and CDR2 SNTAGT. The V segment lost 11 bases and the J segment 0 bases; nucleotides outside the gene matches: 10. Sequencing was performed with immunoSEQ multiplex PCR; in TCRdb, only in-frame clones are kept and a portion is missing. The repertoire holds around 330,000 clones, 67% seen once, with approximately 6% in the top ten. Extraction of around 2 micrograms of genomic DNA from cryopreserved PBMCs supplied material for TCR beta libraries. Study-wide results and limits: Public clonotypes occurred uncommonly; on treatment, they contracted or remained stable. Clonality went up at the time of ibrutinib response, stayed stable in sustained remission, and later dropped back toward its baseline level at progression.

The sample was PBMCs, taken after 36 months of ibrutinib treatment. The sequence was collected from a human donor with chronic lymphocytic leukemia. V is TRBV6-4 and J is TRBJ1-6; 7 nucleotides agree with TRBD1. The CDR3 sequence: CAGLYRGYSYNSPLHF. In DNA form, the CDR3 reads TGTGCCGGACTCTACAGGGGCTACTCCTATAATTCACCCCTCCACTTT.